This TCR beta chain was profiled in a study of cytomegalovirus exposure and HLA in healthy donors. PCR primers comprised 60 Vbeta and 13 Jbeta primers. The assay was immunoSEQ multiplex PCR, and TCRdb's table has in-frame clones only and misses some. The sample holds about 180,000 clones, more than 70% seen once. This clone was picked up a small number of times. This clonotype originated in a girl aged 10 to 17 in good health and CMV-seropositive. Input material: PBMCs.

This CDR3 reads CASIEGVAGGPGEQFF. CDR3 DNA sequence: TGTGCCAGCATCGAAGGGGTTGCGGGAGGCCCCGGGGAGCAGTTCTTC. This chain connects TRBV2 to TRBJ2-1, with 8 bases fitting TRBD2. The junction had 18 bases not matched to a gene; V was cut back by 7 bases and J by 10 bases. The CDR3 loop spans 16 amino acids. The germline V gene encodes CDR1 SNHLY and CDR2 FYNNEI.